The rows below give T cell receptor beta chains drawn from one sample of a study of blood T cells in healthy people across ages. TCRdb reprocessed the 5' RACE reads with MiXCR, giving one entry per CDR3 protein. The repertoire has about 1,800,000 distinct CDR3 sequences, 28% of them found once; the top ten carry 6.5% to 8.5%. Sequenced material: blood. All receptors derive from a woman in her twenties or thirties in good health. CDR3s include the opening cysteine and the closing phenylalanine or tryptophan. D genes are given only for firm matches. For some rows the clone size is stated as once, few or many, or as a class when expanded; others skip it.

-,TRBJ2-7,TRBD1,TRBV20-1,TGCAGTGCTGTTCGACAGGGGTGGCCCTACGAGCAGTACTTC,CSAVRQGWPYEQYF
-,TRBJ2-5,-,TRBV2,TGTGCCAGCGTGAGGGAAGGCGAGACCCAGTACTTC,CASVREGETQYF
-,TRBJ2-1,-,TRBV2,TGTGCCAGCAGTGAGTTCGGCGGGGAAATAAACAATGAGCAGTTCTTC,CASSEFGGEINNEQFF
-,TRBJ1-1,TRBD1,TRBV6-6,TGTGCCAGCAGTTATGGGACAGGAGAAGCTTTCTTT,CASSYGTGEAFF
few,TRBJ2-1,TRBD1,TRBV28,TGTGCCAGCCAATCCAGGACAGGTCATTTCCCCTACAATGAGCAGTTCTTC,CASQSRTGHFPYNEQFF
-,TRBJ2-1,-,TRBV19,TGTGCCAGCAACAGACCGAACAATGAGCAGTTCTTC,CASNRPNNEQFF
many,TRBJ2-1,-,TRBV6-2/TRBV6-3,TGTGCCAGCAGTTACTCGATAGGGAGCTCCTACAATGAGCAGTTCTTC,CASSYSIGSSYNEQFF
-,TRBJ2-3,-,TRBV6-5,TGTGCCAGCAGGAGAAGTAACACAGATACGCAGTATTTT,CASRRSNTDTQYF
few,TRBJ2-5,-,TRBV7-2,TGTGCCAGCAGCCCTCAGTATCAATCAGAGACCCAGTACTTC,CASSPQYQSETQYF
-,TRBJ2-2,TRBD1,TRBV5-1,TGCGCCAGCAGCTTCCGGGACAGGGGGCTCACCGGGGAGCTGTTTTTT,CASSFRDRGLTGELFF
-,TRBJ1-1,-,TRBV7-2,TGTGCCAGCACCAAAAACACTGAAGCTTTCTTT,CASTKNTEAFF
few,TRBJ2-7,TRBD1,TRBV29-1,TGCAGCGCCCTTGGGGACAGGGGCTCCTACGAGCAGTACTTC,CSALGDRGSYEQYF
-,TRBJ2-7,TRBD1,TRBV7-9,TGTGCCAGCAGCTTCGACAGGGACGCCTACGAGCAGTACTTC,CASSFDRDAYEQYF
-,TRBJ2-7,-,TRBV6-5,TGTGCCAGCATGAGGGGCGGATATGAGCAGTACTTC,CASMRGGYEQYF
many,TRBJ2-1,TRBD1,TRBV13,TGTGCCAGCAGCACCCGACAGGGTCTCTACAATGAGCAGTTCTTC,CASSTRQGLYNEQFF
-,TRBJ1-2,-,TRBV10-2,TGCGCCAGCAGTCTAAACATGGGGTCAGGCTACACCTTC,CASSLNMGSGYTF
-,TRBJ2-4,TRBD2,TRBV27,TGTGCCAGCAGTACCAGGACTAGCGGGAGTAAGGTGGGGTGGAAAAACATTCAGTACTTC,CASSTRTSGSKVGWKNIQYF
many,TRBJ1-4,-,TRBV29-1,TGCAGCGTTGAAGATCAGGAGGGGGATGAAAAACTGTTTTTT,CSVEDQEGDEKLFF
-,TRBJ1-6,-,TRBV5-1,TGCGCCAGCAGCTACACAGATAATAATTCACCCCTCCACTTT,CASSYTDNNSPLHF
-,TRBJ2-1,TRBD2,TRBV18,TGTGCCAGCTCACCCCTAGCGGGGGCGACCTACAATGAGCAGTTCTTC,CASSPLAGATYNEQFF
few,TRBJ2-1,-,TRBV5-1,TGCGCCAGCAGGGACCTGAAATCGGATGAGCAGTTCTTC,CASRDLKSDEQFF
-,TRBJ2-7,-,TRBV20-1,TGCAGTGCTAGGACCCTGGGGCTTTTTTACGAGCAGTACTTC,CSARTLGLFYEQYF
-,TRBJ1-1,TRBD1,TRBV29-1,TGCAGCGTTGAGTATTTGGGACAGGGCGGCACTGAAGCTTTCTTT,CSVEYLGQGGTEAFF
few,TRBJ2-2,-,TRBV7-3,TGTGCCAGTGCGTGGGGGTCCGGGGAGCTGTTTTTT,CASAWGSGELFF
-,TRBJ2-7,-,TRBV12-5,TGTGCTAGTGGGGACGGGACACTCTACGAGCAGTACTTC,CASGDGTLYEQYF
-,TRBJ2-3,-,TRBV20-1,TGCAGTGCCCTCAACGGGTATAGCACAGATACGCAGTATTTT,CSALNGYSTDTQYF
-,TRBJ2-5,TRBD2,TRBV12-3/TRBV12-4,TGTGCCCCCAGGCCGGGACTAGCGGACCAAGAGACCCAGTACTTC,CAPRPGLADQETQYF
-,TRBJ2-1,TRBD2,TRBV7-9,TGTGCCAGCAGTGTGACTAGCGGGTACTACAATGGGCAGTTCTTC,CASSVTSGYYNGQFF
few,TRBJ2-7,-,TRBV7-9,TGTGCCAGCAGCTTAGAGCTAGGGGTAGACGTCGAGCAGTACTTC,CASSLELGVDVEQYF
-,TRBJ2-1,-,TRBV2,TGTGCCAGCCGGAAGGGGATGTGGAATGAGCAGTTCTTC,CASRKGMWNEQFF
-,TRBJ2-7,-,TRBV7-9,TGTGCCACTACCAGTTGGGGCCGCGAGCAGTACTTC,CATTSWGREQYF
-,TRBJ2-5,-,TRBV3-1,TGTGCCAGCAGGCAAAGGGCTGGCGGAGAGACCCAGTACTTC,CASRQRAGGETQYF
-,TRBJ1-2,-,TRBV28,TGTGCCAGCAGTTTAGCCCTAGGATCACTAATTAACTATGGCTACACCTTC,CASSLALGSLINYGYTF
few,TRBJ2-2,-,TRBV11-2,TGTGCCAGCAGCCAAAGCGGAAGGAACACCGGGGAGCTGTTTTTT,CASSQSGRNTGELFF
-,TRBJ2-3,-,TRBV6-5,TGTGCCAGCAGGTACCCCGGTGATGGGGATACGCAGTATTTT,CASRYPGDGDTQYF
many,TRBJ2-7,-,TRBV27,TGTGCCAGCAGACGGACAGCCTCCTACGAGCAGTACTTC,CASRRTASYEQYF
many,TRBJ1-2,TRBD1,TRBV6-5,TGTGCCAGCAGCCGGGACAGGCGAAACTATGGCTACACCTTC,CASSRDRRNYGYTF
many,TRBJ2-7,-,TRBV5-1,TGCGCCAGCAGCCTGGGACACCAGGGTAACGAGCAGTACTTC,CASSLGHQGNEQYF
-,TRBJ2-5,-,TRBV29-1,TGCAGCGTTGAAGACGGACAAGAGCAGTACTTC,CSVEDGQEQYF
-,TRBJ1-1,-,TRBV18,TGTGCCAGCTCAACGCAGGGACGTGACACTGAAGCTTTCTTT,CASSTQGRDTEAFF
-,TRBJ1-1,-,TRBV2,TGTGCCAGCAATCTCGGCGGCACTGAAGCTTTCTTT,CASNLGGTEAFF
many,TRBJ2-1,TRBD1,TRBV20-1,TGCAGTGCTGGACAGGGGGCTGGCGGTCTCTCCTACAATGAGCAGTTCTTC,CSAGQGAGGLSYNEQFF
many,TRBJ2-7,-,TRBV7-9,TGTGCCAGCAGCGCCGTGGGCTACGAGCAGTACTTC,CASSAVGYEQYF
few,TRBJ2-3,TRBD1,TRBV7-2,TGTGCCAGCAGCTCCGGGACAGGGACGGGTACGCAGTATTTT,CASSSGTGTGTQYF
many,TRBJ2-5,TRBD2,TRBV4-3,TGCGCCAGCAGCCAAGATGGGCTAGCGGGAGAGACCCAGTACTTC,CASSQDGLAGETQYF
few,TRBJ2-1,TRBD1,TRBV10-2,TGCGCCAGCAGGGACAGGGTCTCGAACAATGAGCAGTTCTTC,CASRDRVSNNEQFF
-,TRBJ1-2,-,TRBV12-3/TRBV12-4,TGTGCCAGCAGTTTAAACGTGGGGGGGCGACCTGGCTACACCTTC,CASSLNVGGRPGYTF
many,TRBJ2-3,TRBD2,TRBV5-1,TGCGCCAGCAGCGTAGCTGGACTAGCGGGGGGTAGCACAGATACGCAGTATTTT,CASSVAGLAGGSTDTQYF
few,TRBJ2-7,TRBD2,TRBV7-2,TGTGCCAGCAGACGACTAGCGGGAGGGCCCTACGAGCAGTACTTC,CASRRLAGGPYEQYF
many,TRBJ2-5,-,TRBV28,TGTGCCAGCAGTTCAGGGGGGAGTCAAGAGACCCAGTACTTC,CASSSGGSQETQYF
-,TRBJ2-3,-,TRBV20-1,TGCAGTGCTAGAGACTATGAGCAGTTTTTT,CSARDYEQFF
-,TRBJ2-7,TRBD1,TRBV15,TGTGCCACCAGCAGAGGGGGGACAGGCGGCCACGAGCAGTACTTC,CATSRGGTGGHEQYF
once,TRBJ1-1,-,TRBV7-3,TGTGCCAGCAACTATCGAGAAGGCGCTGAAGCTTTCTTT,CASNYREGAEAFF